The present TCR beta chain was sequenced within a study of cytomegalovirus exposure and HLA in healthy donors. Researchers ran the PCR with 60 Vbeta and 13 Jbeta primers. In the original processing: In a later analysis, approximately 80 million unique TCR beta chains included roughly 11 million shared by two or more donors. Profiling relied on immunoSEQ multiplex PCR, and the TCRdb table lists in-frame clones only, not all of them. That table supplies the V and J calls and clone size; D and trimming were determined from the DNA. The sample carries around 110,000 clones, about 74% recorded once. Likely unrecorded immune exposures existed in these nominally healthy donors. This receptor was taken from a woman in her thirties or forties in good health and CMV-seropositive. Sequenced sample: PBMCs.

The CDR3 DNA reads as TGCAGACTGATGGATGGCTACACCTTC. Translation gives CRLMDGYTF. The J gene is TRBJ1-2, the V gene TRBV29-1; D unresolved. The CDR3 is made up of 9 amino acids. Germline V gene data show CDR1 as SQVTM and CDR2 as ANQGSEA.